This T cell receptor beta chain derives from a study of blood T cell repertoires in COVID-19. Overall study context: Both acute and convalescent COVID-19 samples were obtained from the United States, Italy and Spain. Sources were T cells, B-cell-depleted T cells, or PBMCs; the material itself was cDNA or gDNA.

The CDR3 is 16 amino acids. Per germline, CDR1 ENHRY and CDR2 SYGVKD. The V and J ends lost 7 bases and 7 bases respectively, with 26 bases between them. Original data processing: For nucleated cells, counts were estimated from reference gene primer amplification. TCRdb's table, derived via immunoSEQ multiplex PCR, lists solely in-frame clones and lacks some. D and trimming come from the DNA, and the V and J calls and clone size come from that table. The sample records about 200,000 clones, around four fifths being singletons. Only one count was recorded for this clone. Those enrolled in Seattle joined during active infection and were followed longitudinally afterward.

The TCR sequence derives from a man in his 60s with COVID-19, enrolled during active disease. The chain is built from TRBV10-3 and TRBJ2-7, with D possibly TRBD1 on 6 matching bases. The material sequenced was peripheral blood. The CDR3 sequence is CAINSAKGLAGEEQYF. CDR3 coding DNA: TGTGCCATCAACTCTGCTAAGGGCTTAGCAGGGGAAGAGCAGTACTTC.